Listed below are T cell receptor beta chains from one sample, sequenced in a study of cytomegalovirus exposure and HLA in healthy donors. Assay used: immunoSEQ multiplex PCR; TCRdb lists only in-frame clones, some missing. Among fewer than 85,000 clones, roughly 70% were seen once, and the ten largest hold around 10%. Material: PBMCs. The source is a woman aged 40-49 years in good health and CMV-seropositive. The CDR3 runs from the conserved cysteine through the conserved F or W. Each record gives: J gene, V gene, D gene, clone size, CDR3 length, CDR3 protein, CDR3 DNA. D genes are given only for firm matches. Size values are once, few and many counts, or a class for expanded clones, and some rows have none.

TRBJ2-1,TRBV6-1,NA,NA,15,CASRPGTDSYNEQFF,TGTGCCAGCAGACCCGGGACTGACTCCTACAATGAGCAGTTCTTC
TRBJ1-2,TRBV7-8,TRBD1,NA,17,CASSLGTRDRAAYGYTF,TGTGCCAGCAGCTTAGGGACCCGGGACAGGGCGGCCTATGGCTACACCTTC
TRBJ2-2,TRBV7-3,NA,NA,15,CASSFSRGAAGELFF,TGTGCCAGCAGCTTTTCCCGGGGGGCCGCCGGGGAGCTGTTTTTT
TRBJ1-3,TRBV9,NA,NA,15,CASSAGTYSGNTIYF,TGTGCCAGCAGCGCGGGGACATACTCTGGAAACACCATATATTTT
TRBJ1-5,TRBV5-1,TRBD1,NA,15,CASRPGTAKDQPQHF,TGCGCCAGCAGGCCCGGGACAGCCAAAGATCAGCCCCAGCATTTT
TRBJ2-5,TRBV19,TRBD1,NA,15,CASSTGTAYQETQYF,TGTGCCAGTAGTACCGGGACAGCGTACCAAGAGACCCAGTACTTC
TRBJ1-1,TRBV6-1,NA,few,15,CASTEWAGVFAEAFF,TGTGCCAGCACCGAATGGGCCGGGGTATTCGCTGAAGCTTTCTTT
TRBJ2-2,TRBV11-1,NA,NA,16,CASSFFGPEGTGELFF,TGTGCCAGCAGCTTCTTTGGTCCCGAGGGCACCGGGGAGCTGTTTTTT
TRBJ1-2,TRBV30,TRBD1,few,14,CAWRTGRGIYRYTF,TGTGCCTGGAGAACGGGCAGGGGGATCTATCGCTACACCTTC
TRBJ2-5,TRBV6-5,TRBD1,NA,14,CASSSGTGVETQYF,TGTGCCAGCAGTTCCGGGACAGGGGTCGAGACCCAGTACTTC
TRBJ1-1,TRBV7-9,NA,NA,13,CSSSFHWNTEAFF,TGTTCCAGCAGCTTCCATTGGAACACTGAAGCTTTCTTT
TRBJ2-1,TRBV7-3,TRBD2,medium-sized,15,CASSRLAGRDNEQFF,TGTGCCAGCAGCCGACTAGCGGGGCGAGACAATGAGCAGTTCTTC
TRBJ1-6,TRBV7-8,NA,few,13,CAIPSGPPRRDHF,TGTGCCATCCCCTCTGGACCGCCTAGACGGGACCACTTT
TRBJ1-6,TRBV7-9,NA,NA,16,CASSRTGSYENSPLHF,TGTGCCAGCAGCCGAACAGGGTCCTATGAAAATTCACCCCTCCACTTT
TRBJ2-1,TRBV4-1,NA,NA,15,CASQKDTVPYNEQFF,TGCGCCAGCCAGAAGGACACGGTCCCCTACAATGAGCAGTTCTTC
TRBJ1-5,TRBV28,NA,few,15,CASSLPGEANQPQHF,TGTGCCAGCAGTTTACCGGGGGAGGCAAATCAGCCCCAGCATTTT
TRBJ1-2,TRBV5-4,TRBD1,NA,14,CASSLGQGDNGYTF,TGTGCCAGCAGCTTGGGACAGGGGGATAATGGCTACACCTTC
TRBJ1-4,TRBV6-6,NA,NA,12,CASSYDSGKLFF,TGTGCCAGCAGTTATGATTCGGGAAAACTGTTTTTT
TRBJ2-7,TRBV12-5,NA,NA,14,CASSWTSMAYEQYF,TGTGCTAGCTCCTGGACAAGTATGGCCTACGAGCAGTACTTC
TRBJ1-2,TRBV7-6,NA,NA,15,CASSASGGLNYGYTF,TGTGCCAGCAGCGCCTCGGGGGGACTAAACTATGGCTACACCTTC
TRBJ2-6,TRBV7-9,NA,NA,17,CASSLGQVDSGANVLTF,TGTGCCAGCAGCTTGGGTCAGGTTGACTCTGGGGCCAACGTCCTGACTTTC
TRBJ2-7,TRBV6-6,NA,NA,13,CASSPGQRDEQYF,TGTGCCAGCAGTCCGGGACAGCGGGACGAGCAGTACTTC
TRBJ1-1,TRBV5-1,NA,NA,14,CASSFTVQNTEAFF,TGCGCCAGCAGCTTTACAGTTCAGAACACTGAAGCTTTCTTT
TRBJ2-6,TRBV5-6,NA,NA,17,CASSWRAPGAGANVLTF,TGTGCCAGCAGCTGGAGGGCTCCCGGGGCTGGGGCCAACGTCCTGACTTTC
TRBJ2-5,TRBV11-3,TRBD1,NA,19,CASSLSTSTDRVNQETQYF,TGTGCCAGCAGCTTATCAACCAGCACGGACAGGGTAAACCAAGAGACCCAGTACTTC
TRBJ2-2,TRBV10-2,TRBD1,NA,14,CASTGQGDTGELFF,TGCGCCAGCACGGGACAGGGAGACACCGGGGAGCTGTTTTTT
TRBJ2-7,TRBV5-6,NA,NA,14,CASSLVLAGAEQYF,TGTGCCAGCAGCTTGGTTCTAGCCGGCGCCGAGCAGTACTTC
TRBJ2-5,TRBV19,TRBD2,few,13,CASSRTGRETQYF,TGTGCCAGTAGTAGGACCGGGAGGGAGACCCAGTACTTC
TRBJ2-2,TRBV4-2,TRBD2,NA,20,CASSQDTRLAGGQNTGELFF,TGTGCCAGCAGCCAGGACACGAGACTAGCGGGGGGACAAAACACCGGGGAGCTGTTTTTT
TRBJ1-5,TRBV6-1,NA,NA,14,CASSPGQYNQPQHF,TGTGCCAGCAGTCCAGGACAGTACAATCAGCCCCAGCATTTT
TRBJ2-7,TRBV6-5,TRBD1,once,14,CASSRQGGSYEQYF,TGTGCCAGCAGCCGACAGGGGGGTTCCTACGAGCAGTACTTC
TRBJ2-7,TRBV27,TRBD2,once,15,CASRPSLAGGYEQYF,TGTGCCAGCCGGCCCTCACTAGCGGGGGGCTACGAGCAGTACTTC
TRBJ2-7,TRBV4-2,NA,NA,15,CASSQVGLSTYEQYF,TGTGCCAGCAGCCAAGTGGGACTGAGTACCTACGAGCAGTACTTC
TRBJ2-5,TRBV7-7,NA,NA,15,CASSLVQGVIGTQYF,TGTGCCAGCAGCTTAGTACAGGGCGTGATTGGGACCCAGTACTTC
TRBJ2-7,TRBV6-5,NA,NA,14,CASSWGGGSYEQYF,TGTGCCAGCAGTTGGGGAGGGGGCTCCTACGAGCAGTACTTC
TRBJ2-5,TRBV7-3,TRBD2,NA,14,CASSPWGGKETQYF,TGTGCCAGCAGCCCTTGGGGGGGAAAAGAGACCCAGTACTTC
TRBJ1-2,TRBV5-6,TRBD1,NA,17,CASSLAHGPGQGLGYTF,TGTGCCAGCAGCTTGGCCCATGGACCGGGACAGGGTTTGGGCTACACCTTC
TRBJ1-2,TRBV18,TRBD1,NA,14,CASSQGQPNYGYTF,TGTGCCAGCTCACAGGGACAGCCGAACTATGGCTACACCTTC
TRBJ1-1,TRBV7-9,NA,few,13,CASSFVGGAEAFF,TGTGCCAGCAGCTTTGTAGGGGGAGCTGAAGCTTTCTTT
TRBJ2-5,TRBV29-1,NA,NA,12,CSVERGLLSQYF,TGCAGCGTTGAAAGGGGGTTGTTATCCCAGTACTTC
TRBJ1-2,TRBV19,TRBD1,NA,13,CASKRQGAEGYTF,TGTGCCAGTAAGAGACAGGGGGCGGAAGGCTACACCTTC
TRBJ2-5,TRBV6-5,NA,NA,15,CASTPGFNREETQYF,TGTGCCAGCACCCCCGGGTTCAACAGGGAGGAGACCCAGTACTTC
TRBJ1-4,TRBV11-2,NA,NA,17,CASSLTFSFEVNEKLFF,TGTGCCAGCAGCCTCACTTTCTCCTTCGAGGTTAATGAAAAACTGTTTTTT
TRBJ2-5,TRBV2,TRBD2,few,16,CASSEDPSGALETQYF,TGTGCCAGCAGTGAGGACCCTAGCGGGGCTCTAGAGACCCAGTACTTC
TRBJ1-4,TRBV5-1,TRBD1,NA,14,CASSQTGVFEKLFF,TGCGCCAGCAGCCAAACAGGGGTGTTTGAAAAACTGTTTTTT
TRBJ2-2,TRBV7-2,TRBD2,NA,15,CASSLEAGVLGELFF,TGTGCCAGCAGCTTAGAAGCGGGGGTTCTGGGGGAGCTGTTTTTT
TRBJ2-7,TRBV10-3,TRBD1,NA,13,CAINGQGNYEQYF,TGTGCCATCAACGGACAGGGAAACTACGAGCAGTACTTC
TRBJ2-1,TRBV7-9,NA,NA,15,CASSRDGGAYNEQFF,TGTGCCAGCAGTCGGGACGGGGGAGCCTACAATGAGCAGTTCTTC